Below, 30 T cell receptor beta chains from the same sample are listed, as sequenced in a study of regulatory T cells in long-lasting Graves disease. Time point meaning: newly diagnosed GD, antithyroid drugs for less than 3 months. TCR sequences were obtained from RNA taken from PBMCs. iRepertoire HTBI primers and Arm-PCR of CDR3 regions built TCR beta libraries. TCRdb passed the multiplex PCR reads through MiXCR, listing each CDR3 protein once. The sample includes almost 450,000 distinct CDR3 sequences, 16% of them seen just once. The data were also submitted as part of a second study, on T cells in Graves' hyperthyroidism and ophthalmopathy.

Sequenced material: peripheral blood mononuclear cells (PBMCs), taken at new diagnosis, from a patient treated with antithyroid drugs. These receptors were collected from a woman aged 25 to 39 with Graves disease.

This clonotype has just a few counts. This chain joins TRBV10-2 and TRBJ2-1; D ambiguous. This CDR3 is 12 amino acids long. Trimming shortened V by 7 bases and J by 10 bases, and 14 bases separated the two germline ends. Germline loops: CDR1 WSHSY, CDR2 SAAADI. The CDR3 spells CASNHLRSEQFF. The CDR3 nucleotides are TGCGCCAGCAACCACCTGCGGTCGGAGCAGTTCTTC.

This clonotype was counted only a few times. The rearrangement uses TRBV7-6 and TRBJ2-1; 8 bases match TRBD2. V shed 1 base and J 9 bases; nucleotides not matched to a gene: 8. The CDR3 runs 15 residues. The V gene's germline CDR1 is SGHVS and CDR2 FNYEAQ. The CDR3 sequence is CASSLVSPGGGEQFF. CDR3 coding DNA: TGTGCCAGCAGCTTAGTATCTCCCGGGGGGGGTGAGCAGTTCTTC. The whole variable domain, remainder taken from reference TRBV7-6 and TRBJ2-1, is GAGVSQSPRYKVTKRGQDVALRCDPISGHVSLYWYRQALGQGPEFLTYFNYEAQQDKSGLPNDRFSAERPEGSISTLTIQRTEQRDSAMYRCASSLVSPGGGEQFFGPGTRLTVL.

In this sample, this clonotype turned up many times. The chain combines TRBV2 with TRBJ1-1; 8 bases fit TRBD1. V was clipped by 4 bases and J by 4 bases; unmatched bases: 5. The germline CDR1 and CDR2 sequences are SNHLY and FYNNEI. This CDR3 region has 14 residues. The CDR3 is CASSGTGLSTEAFF. For the CDR3, the DNA is TGTGCCAGCAGTGGGACAGGGCTGAGCACTGAAGCTTTCTTT.

V usage is TRBV19 and J usage is TRBJ2-2, with 15 bases matching TRBD2. The V and J ends lost 3 bases and 1 base, in that order; junction bases with no gene match: 6. This CDR3 is built from 19 residues. CDR1 and CDR2 from the germline V gene are LNHDA and SQIVND (reference sequence). CDR3 region: CASSISGTSGRWNTGELFF. The DNA for the CDR3 is TGTGCCAGTAGTATCTCCGGGACTAGCGGGAGGTGGAACACCGGGGAGCTGTTTTTT.

In this sample, this clonotype turned up a few times. The chain is built from TRBV10-3 and TRBJ2-1; TRBD1 or TRBD2 may be the D gene (5 bases each). The CDR3 is 17 amino acids. Germline assignment: CDR1 ENHRY and CDR2 SYGVKD. Trimming removed 6 bases from V and 2 bases from J, with 20 bases in between. CDR3 in amino acids: CAIRGRDGSGPYNEQFF. In DNA form, the CDR3 reads TGTGCCATCAGGGGCAGGGATGGGAGCGGCCCCTACAATGAGCAGTTCTTC.

This clonotype was seen at least ten times. This chain joins TRBV19 and TRBJ2-7; 12 bases line up with TRBD2. The germline CDR1 and CDR2 sequences are LNHDA and SQIVND (reference sequence). V shed 6 bases, J shed 3 bases, and the junction held 6 bases outside the gene matches. The CDR3 is 15 amino acids. The CDR3 spells CASRYASGRDYEQYF. The CDR3 DNA reads TGTGCCAGTAGGTACGCTAGCGGGAGGGACTACGAGCAGTACTTC. Together with reference TRBV19 and TRBJ2-7, the CDR3 gives the full variable domain: DGGITQSPKYLFRKEGQNVTLSCEQNLNHDAMYWYRQDPGQGLRLIYYSQIVNDFQKGDIAEGYSVSREKKESFPLTVTSAQKNPTAFYLCASRYASGRDYEQYFGPGTRLTVT.

This clonotype was picked up many times. The CDR3: CASSAGTSGRSGEQFF. CDR3 nucleotides: TGTGCCAGCAGTGCCGGGACTAGCGGGAGGTCTGGTGAGCAGTTCTTC. The chain has TRBV12-3 or TRBV12-4 and TRBJ2-1; the match to TRBD2 covers 15 bases. Trimming at V came to 5 bases and at J to 9 bases, leaving 8 bases not matched to a gene. The CDR3 sequence is 16 residues long.

The V call is TRBV20-1, the J call TRBJ2-7, with TRBD2 matching over 7 bases. This CDR3 comprises 16 residues. Germline V lookup: CDR1 DFQATT, CDR2 SNEGSKA (reference sequence). V lost 8 bases and J lost 0; bases outside the gene matches: 16. This CDR3 reads CSTTRGAGESSYEQYF. In nucleotides, the CDR3 is TGCAGTACGACCCGGGGTGCGGGAGAGAGCTCCTACGAGCAGTACTTC.

About this clonotype: One junction end disagrees with the germline gene, perhaps due to a read error. The V and J genes are TRBV6-1 and TRBJ2-6, with a possible D match to TRBD1 (5 bases). The CDR3 has 12 amino acids. Germline-derived CDR1 and CDR2 are MNHNS and SASEGT. CDR3 bases: TGTGCCAGCAGGGCTGGGGCCAACATCCTGACTTTC. Translating it yields CASRAGANILTF.

About this clonotype: Given a much more abundant clone one base away, this may be a read error. CDR3: CASSSPDYSNQPQHF. In nucleotides, the CDR3 is TGTGCCAGCAGTTCCCCGGACTATAGCAATCAGCCCCAGCATTTT. The chain couples TRBV28 to TRBJ1-5, with D hard to call. Germline loops: CDR1 MDHEN, CDR2 SYDVKM. This CDR3 region has 15 residues. Trimming left V 4 bases short and J 0 bases short, with 10 bases between.

This clonotype was observed at least ten times. V is TRBV11-2 and J is TRBJ1-1; D unclear. Germline assignment: CDR1 SGHAT and CDR2 FQNNGV. CDR3 length: 15 residues. Trimming took 4 bases from V and 4 from J, leaving 16 bases between them. The CDR3 loop is CASSYPGSRGTEAFF. The CDR3 DNA reads as TGTGCCAGCAGCTACCCGGGAAGCCGTGGCACTGAAGCTTTCTTT.

This clonotype was detected a few times. This sequence joins TRBV4-2 and TRBJ1-5, with TRBD1 as a possible D gene (5 bases). V gave up 0 bases and J gave up 1 base, with 16 bases separating them. This CDR3 comprises 18 residues. Germline CDR1 LGHNA, CDR2 YNFKEQ. CDR3 bases: TGTGCCAGCAGCCAAGAATGGCAGGGAGAGTTAAGCAATCAGCCCCAGCATTTT. This encodes CASSQEWQGELSNQPQHF.

This clonotype was seen at least ten times. This chain joins TRBV7-9 and TRBJ1-4; D perhaps matches TRBD1 (5 bases). Between the trimmed V and J ends, which lost 4 bases and 5 bases, there was a span of 11 bases. This CDR3 is 14 amino acids long. Germline assignment: CDR1 SEHNR and CDR2 FQNEAQ (reference sequence). The CDR3 loop reads CASSSTGRNEKLFF. The CDR3 DNA reads as TGTGCCAGCAGCTCTACAGGCAGAAATGAAAAACTGTTTTTT.

This clonotype was counted many times. The chain links TRBV7-8 to TRBJ2-3; 9 bases match TRBD2. J lost 3 bases, V lost 4 bases, and 8 bases had no gene match. CDR3 length: 16 amino acids. Per the germline V gene, CDR1 is SGHVS and CDR2 is FQNEAQ. The CDR3 DNA reads TGTGCCAGCAGCTCCCTGGGACTAGCCAGTACAGATACGCAGTATTTT. Translation: CASSSLGLASTDTQYF.

This clonotype showed up many times. The chain uses TRBV20-1 and TRBJ1-1; D is perhaps TRBD1 (5 bases). Germline CDR1 reads DFQATT; CDR2 reads SNEGSKA (reference sequence). This CDR3 contains 12 residues. Trimming took 6 bases from V and 3 from J, leaving 11 bases between them. CDR3 sequence: CSANTGHTEAFF. The CDR3 DNA reads as TGCAGTGCGAACACAGGTCACACTGAAGCTTTCTTT.

This clonotype was counted ten times or more. The rearrangement uses TRBV7-3 and TRBJ2-1; 14 bases map to TRBD2. Trimming took 2 bases from V and 8 from J; bases not matched to a gene: 2. The CDR3 length is 15 residues. Per the germline V gene, CDR1 is SGHTA and CDR2 is FQGTGA. CDR3 in amino acids: CASSLGLAGGYEQFF. DNA for the CDR3: TGTGCCAGCAGCTTAGGACTAGCGGGAGGCTATGAGCAGTTCTTC.

In this sample, this clonotype turned up a few times. The rearrangement joins TRBV20-1 to TRBJ1-2; D gene unclear. V was pared by 1 base and J by 2 bases, with 14 bases between. There are 15 residues in the CDR3. CDR1 and CDR2 (germline): DFQATT, SNEGSKA (reference sequence). In nucleotides, the CDR3 is TGCAGTGCTAGAGGGCTTGGGCGGGAGAACTATGGCTACACCTTC. Protein: CSARGLGRENYGYTF.

The V and J genes are TRBV10-1 and TRBJ1-5, with TRBD1 identical over 8 bases. V dropped 6 bases and J dropped 3; count of bases not matched to a gene: 13. CDR3 length: 17 amino acids. From germline, CDR1 is WNHNN and CDR2 SYGVQD (reference sequence). CDR3 sequence: CASSRPRGRTPNQPQHF. As DNA, the CDR3 is TGCGCCAGCAGCCGCCCCAGGGGGCGAACCCCCAATCAGCCCCAGCATTTT.

This chain uses TRBV19 with TRBJ2-2, with TRBD1 identical over 7 bases. CDR3 length equals 16 residues. V trimming: 7 bases; J trimming: 1 base; junction bases outside the gene matches: 9. In germline, CDR1 is LNHDA, CDR2 SQIVND (reference sequence). CDR3 sequence: CASIKNRDRNTGELFF. The CDR3 nucleotides read TGTGCCAGTATTAAGAACCGGGACAGGAACACCGGGGAGCTGTTTTTT.

This clonotype was seen repeatedly, ten times or more. V gene TRBV6-2 or TRBV6-3 combines with J gene TRBJ2-3; 7 bases map to TRBD2. V was pared by 6 bases and J by 2 bases, with 14 bases of the junction left unmatched. Germline lookup yields CDR1 MNHEY and CDR2 SVGEGT. CDR3 length: 17 amino acids. The CDR3 sequence: CASRSDWGGGNTDTQYF. For the CDR3, the DNA is TGTGCCAGCAGATCTGACTGGGGGGGAGGGAACACAGATACGCAGTATTTT.

The J gene is TRBJ1-1, the V gene TRBV19; D gene unclear. Between the trimmed V and J ends, which lost 3 bases and 0 bases, there was a span of 8 bases. CDR3 size: 14 residues. Germline V gene sequence: CDR1 LNHDA, CDR2 SQIVND (reference sequence). The CDR3 protein is CASSMRPLNTEAFF. As DNA, the CDR3 is TGTGCCAGTAGTATGCGGCCCCTGAACACTGAAGCTTTCTTT. Together with reference TRBV19 and TRBJ1-1, the CDR3 gives the full variable domain: DGGITQSPKYLFRKEGQNVTLSCEQNLNHDAMYWYRQDPGQGLRLIYYSQIVNDFQKGDIAEGYSVSREKKESFPLTVTSAQKNPTAFYLCASSMRPLNTEAFFGQGTRLTVV.

There are many counts of this clonotype. The chain combines TRBV24-1 with TRBJ2-1; 9 bases are a match to TRBD2. V lost 4 bases to trimming and J lost 6 bases; unmatched junction nucleotides: 6. Per germline, CDR1 KGHDR and CDR2 SFDVKD. CDR3 length: 15 residues. CDR3 sequence reads: CATSDPGTSPNEQFF. The CDR3 region has the DNA TGTGCCACCAGTGACCCCGGGACTAGCCCCAATGAGCAGTTCTTC.

This clonotype has just a few counts. An end of the junction differs from the germline gene, which may be a read error. The rearrangement uses TRBV19 and TRBJ2-2; D may be TRBD1 (6 bases). Germline CDR1 and CDR2: LNHDA and SQIVND (reference sequence). The CDR3 is 16 amino acids. The CDR3 DNA sequence: TGTGCCAGTAGTATAGCCAGTCACAGGGCGAGAGGGGTGCTGTTTTTT. This encodes CASSIASHRARGVLFF.

This clonotype was counted ten times or more. J is TRBJ2-1 and V is TRBV11-2, with unresolved D. Germline CDR1 reads SGHAT; CDR2 reads FQNNGV. CDR3 size: 20 residues. The V end lost 3 bases, the J end lost 0 bases, and 24 bases lay between the germline ends. CDR3 DNA: TGTGCCAGCAGCTTTTACCGGGCCGCCACTCTTGCGAGCTCCTACAATGAGCAGTTCTTC. This codes for CASSFYRAATLASSYNEQFF.

This clonotype has ten or more counts. The chain couples TRBV20-1 to TRBJ2-3, with a weak D call TRBD1 (5 bases). The germline gives CDR1 DFQATT, CDR2 SNEGSKA (reference sequence). Trimming pared 7 bases from V and 6 bases from J, leaving 11 bases between. This CDR3 has 11 residues. Written as DNA, the CDR3 is TGCAGTGGGGGCCGGGCGGATACGCAGTATTTT. As protein: CSGGRADTQYF.

This clonotype was detected ten times or more. This chain uses TRBV14 with TRBJ2-3; D call uncertain. The CDR3 has 12 amino acids. The germline gives CDR1 SGHDN, CDR2 FVKESK. V was cut by 5 bases and J by 5 bases, with 8 bases left in between. The chain's CDR3 is CASSSTGDTQYF. The CDR3 DNA is TGTGCCAGCAGCTCCACGGGAGATACGCAGTATTTT. The full variable domain, its missing parts supplied by reference TRBV14 and TRBJ2-3, is EAGVTQFPSHSVIEKGQTVTLRCDPISGHDNLYWYRRVMGKEIKFLLHFVKESKQDESGMPNNRFLAERTGGTYSTLKVQPAELEDSGVYFCASSSTGDTQYFGPGTRLTVL.

This clonotype was seen many times. The gene calls are TRBV11-2 and TRBJ1-1, with 7 bases fitting TRBD1. Germline CDR1 and CDR2: SGHAT and FQNNGV. The CDR3 consists of 14 residues. Trimming at V came to 4 bases and at J to 1 base, leaving 3 bases not matched to a gene. CDR3 in amino acids: CASSWDRRNTEAFF. DNA for the CDR3: TGTGCCAGCAGCTGGGACAGAAGGAACACTGAAGCTTTCTTT.

This clonotype was seen repeatedly, ten times or more. This chain joins TRBV2 and TRBJ2-3, with D possibly being TRBD2 (6 bases). Germline CDR1 and CDR2: SNHLY and FYNNEI. V dropped 3 bases and J dropped 4 bases, with 14 bases sitting between them. The CDR3 extends over 15 amino acids. The CDR3 here is CASSDTGRGADTQYF. DNA of the CDR3: TGTGCCAGCAGTGATACCGGGAGAGGTGCAGATACGCAGTATTTT.

The rearrangement uses TRBV28 and TRBJ2-1; TRBD2 aligns across 8 bases. The trim removed 3 bases at V and 13 bases at J, leaving 11 bases unmatched. CDR1 and CDR2 from the germline V gene are MDHEN and SYDVKM. This CDR3 has 14 amino acids. Here the CDR3 reads CASSLGGREETQFF. The CDR3 DNA is TGTGCCAGCAGTTTGGGAGGGCGGGAGGAGACCCAGTTCTTC.

As regards this clonotype: This may be a read error, as it is one base from a much larger clone. This chain joins TRBV6-5 and TRBJ2-7; 8 bases agree with TRBD1. The CDR3 has 18 residues. CDR1 is MNHEY and CDR2 is SVGAGI in the germline V gene. Trimming cost V 0 bases and J 7 bases; bases outside gene matches: 17. CDR3 in DNA: TGTGCCAGCAGTTACTCATCGCGGGACAGGAGCTCCTACAATGAGCAGTACTTC. Translation: CASSYSSRDRSSYNEQYF.